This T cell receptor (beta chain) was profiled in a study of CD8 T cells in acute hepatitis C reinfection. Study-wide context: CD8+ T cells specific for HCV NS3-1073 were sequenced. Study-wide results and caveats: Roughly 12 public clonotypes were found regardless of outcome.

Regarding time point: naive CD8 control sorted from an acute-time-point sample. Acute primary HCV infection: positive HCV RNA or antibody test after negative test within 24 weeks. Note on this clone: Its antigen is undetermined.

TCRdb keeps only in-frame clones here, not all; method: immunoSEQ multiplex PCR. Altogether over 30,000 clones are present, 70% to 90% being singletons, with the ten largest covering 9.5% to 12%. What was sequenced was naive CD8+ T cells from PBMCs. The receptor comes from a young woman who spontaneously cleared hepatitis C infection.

The CDR3 here is CASSPPGLRHTEAFF. CDR3 nucleotides: TGTGCCAGCAGCCCACCAGGGTTACGCCACACTGAAGCTTTCTTT. V is TRBV7-9 and J is TRBJ1-1; a possible D gene is TRBD1 (5 bases). V was shortened by 5 bases and J by 3 bases, with 16 bases between the two germline ends. The V gene's germline CDR1 is SEHNR and CDR2 FQNEAQ (reference sequence). The CDR3 covers 15 residues.